These 3 T cell receptor beta chains were sequenced from one sample in a study of shared clonotypes between healthy human individuals. Some clones are missing from TCRdb's copy, which holds only in-frame ones; the method was immunoSEQ multiplex PCR. The repertoire holds a few million clones, with around 90% as singletons. Sequencing was carried out using naive CD4+ T cells from PBMCs. Stated subset: CD45RA+ positively selected. These receptors all come from a man aged 18 to 29 in good health. Some clones in this sample may be carry-over from other donors' samples.

V usage is TRBV7-9 and J usage is TRBJ2-1; 12 bases are shared with TRBD2. CDR1 and CDR2 from the germline V gene are SEHNR and FQNEAQ (reference sequence). The CDR3 spans 16 residues. The ends lost 2 bases at V and 4 bases at J; junction bases unmatched: 3. The CDR3: CASSLRTSGIYNEQFF. DNA of the CDR3: TGTGCCAGCAGCTTACGGACTAGCGGGATATACAATGAGCAGTTCTTC.

The chain uses TRBV4-1 and TRBJ1-4; D remains unclear. Trimming shortened V by 0 bases and J by 10 bases, and 15 bases separated the two germline ends. The CDR3 is made up of 15 amino acids. CDR1 and CDR2 (germline): MGHRA, YSYEKL. CDR3 DNA: TGCGCCAGCAGCCAAGATTTTGGGCGCCGAGGAAAACTGTTTTTT. This translates into CASSQDFGRRGKLFF.

About this clone itself: Other DNA variants within this sample encode the same CDR3. The chain combines TRBV18 with TRBJ1-1; D is ambiguous. The V end was cut by 0 bases, the J end by 3 bases, with 8 bases between. The CDR3 totals 14 residues. Germline V gives CDR1 KGHSH, CDR2 LQKENI. In nucleotides, the CDR3 is TGTGCCAGCTCACCACCGGGTAGCGACACTGAAGCTTTCTTT. This codes for CASSPPGSDTEAFF.